The 20 T cell receptor beta chains below were found in one sample sequenced in a study of T-cell reconstitution after alpha-beta-depleted transplantation in children. Unique molecular identifiers were incorporated during preparation of the TCRbeta library. TCRdb re-analysed the PCR reads in MiXCR, keeping a single row per CDR3 protein. Here the sample spans about 1,000,000 distinct CDR3 sequences, roughly 29% being singletons. Sample: PBMCs, mostly from graft donor cells, taken 360 days after TCRalphabeta/CD19-depleted stem cell transplant. Receptor source: a boy younger than two who had a stem cell transplant for SCID, so the T cells may come from the graft donor.

This clonotype was seen a handful of times. The rearrangement uses TRBV7-6 and TRBJ1-1; the D gene is possibly TRBD1 (6 bases). Germline CDR1 reads SGHVS; CDR2 reads FNYEAQ. The CDR3 contains 16 residues. Trimming left V 1 base short and J 1 base short, with 13 bases between. The chain's CDR3 is CASSLVAGVTNTEAFF. DNA of the CDR3: TGTGCCAGCAGCTTAGTTGCAGGGGTCACGAACACTGAAGCTTTCTTT.

The chain combines TRBV29-1 with TRBJ2-1; D gene uncertain. Germline V CDR1 and CDR2: SQVTM, ANQGSEA. The V and J ends lost 6 bases and 0 bases respectively, with 12 bases between them. The CDR3 spans 14 residues. The CDR3 spells CSVNRVSSYNEQFF. CDR3 nucleotide sequence: TGCAGCGTGAATAGGGTGAGCTCCTACAATGAGCAGTTCTTC.

The genes are TRBV29-1 and TRBJ1-2, with D possibly matching TRBD1 (5 bases). CDR3 size: 14 residues. CDR1 and CDR2 from the germline V gene are SQVTM and ANQGSEA. Trimming took off 3 bases at V and 6 bases at J, with 17 bases between the two ends. The CDR3 is CSVEGGVAPDGYTF. The CDR3 DNA sequence: TGCAGCGTTGAGGGGGGGGTCGCACCGGATGGCTACACCTTC.

This clonotype was detected a few times. This chain connects TRBV6-1 to TRBJ2-6; 8 nucleotides agree with TRBD1. The J segment lost 3 bases and the V segment lost 8 bases, leaving 6 bases of the junction unmatched. CDR1 is MNHNS, CDR2 SASEGT, per germline. This CDR3 spans 15 amino acids. CDR3 sequence reads: CASGRGLGGANVLTF. For the CDR3, the DNA is TGTGCCAGCGGCAGGGGGCTAGGTGGGGCCAACGTCCTGACTTTC.

V usage is TRBV4-3 and J usage is TRBJ1-6, with D hard to call. Trimming took 3 bases from V and 8 from J, leaving 8 bases between them. Germline assignment: CDR1 LGHNA and CDR2 YSLEER. The CDR3 sequence is 13 residues long. The CDR3 protein is CASSQSGYSPLHF. The CDR3 nucleotides are TGCGCCAGCAGCCAGTCAGGCTATTCACCCCTCCACTTT.

This clonotype showed up just a few times. CDR3 bases: TGCGCCAGCAGCCAAGGCGTAAACTATGGCTACACCTTC. The encoded protein is CASSQGVNYGYTF. J is TRBJ1-2 and V is TRBV4-1; D is undetermined. The V end lost 1 base, the J end lost 2 bases, and 5 bases lay between the germline ends. Per germline, CDR1 MGHRA and CDR2 YSYEKL. The CDR3 spans 13 residues.

The sample holds a few counts of this clonotype. V usage is TRBV12-3 or TRBV12-4 and J usage is TRBJ2-5, with 9 bases aligning to TRBD1. CDR3 length equals 17 residues. With V trimmed by 0 bases and J by 5 bases, 10 bases remained unmatched. Here the CDR3 DNA reads TGTGCCAGCAGTTTAGCGTGGGACAGGGTCGGTTTTGAGACCCAGTACTTC. This gives the protein CASSLAWDRVGFETQYF.

This chain's CDR3 is CASSPLGNTDTQYF. The CDR3 DNA reads as TGTGCCAGCAGCCCCCTGGGCAACACAGATACGCAGTATTTT. The chain links TRBV5-5 to TRBJ2-3; D gene ambiguous. The germline V and J ends were trimmed by 4 bases and 2 bases, with 11 bases remaining between them. The V gene's germline CDR1 is SGHKS and CDR2 YYEKEE (reference sequence). This CDR3 comprises 14 residues. Based on the CDR3 plus reference TRBV5-5 and TRBJ2-3, the full variable domain is DAGVTQSPTHLIKTRGQQVTLRCSPISGHKSVSWYQQVLGQGPQFIFQYYEKEERGRGNFPDRFSARQFPNYSSELNVNALLLGDSALYLCASSPLGNTDTQYFGPGTRLTVL.

The rearrangement uses TRBV21-1 and TRBJ2-3; TRBD1, the table's D call, was not compared with the DNA. TRBV21-1 is flagged as a pseudogene. The CDR3 contains 16 residues. The CDR3 protein is CASSKAGTAYTDTQYF. CDR3 nucleotide sequence: TGTGCCAGCAGCAAAGCGGGGACAGCCTACACAGATACGCAGTATTTT.

In DNA form, the CDR3 reads TGTGCCAGCAGTTCGCACGGATCCGTTGAAGCTTTCTTT. The encoded protein is CASSSHGSVEAFF. V usage is TRBV6-6 and J usage is TRBJ1-1; D not certain. Trimming cost V 4 bases and J 7 bases, with 13 bases left between them. The germline V gene has CDR1 MNHNY and CDR2 SVGAGI (reference sequence). The CDR3 is 13 residues long.

This clonotype has a handful of counts. Written as DNA, the CDR3 is TGCGCCAGCAGCCAAGCAAAGGGGCGGGGGACCCAGTACTTC. Its protein is CASSQAKGRGTQYF. V usage is TRBV4-1 and J usage is TRBJ2-5; D is possibly TRBD2 (6 bases). This CDR3 comprises 14 residues. Trimming stripped 1 base from V and 7 bases from J, with 13 bases between. The germline V gene encodes CDR1 MGHRA and CDR2 YSYEKL.

This chain links TRBV15 with TRBJ2-5; 7 nucleotides match TRBD1. From germline, CDR1 is LNHNV and CDR2 YYDKDF (reference sequence). The CDR3 length is 13 residues. V lost 7 bases and J lost 7; bases outside the gene matches: 9. The CDR3 is CATKGTASVTQYF. In DNA form, the CDR3 reads TGTGCCACCAAAGGGACAGCCTCTGTGACCCAGTACTTC. Supplemented by reference TRBV15 and TRBJ2-5, the full variable domain reads DAMVIQNPRYQVTQFGKPVTLSCSQTLNHNVMYWYQQKSSQAPKLLFHYYDKDFNNEADTPDNFQSRRPNTSFCFLDIRSPGLGDTAMYLCATKGTASVTQYFGPGTRLLVL.

The rearrangement links TRBV29-1 to TRBJ2-1; 9 bases agree with TRBD1. Germline V gene lookup returns CDR1 SQVTM and CDR2 ANQGSEA. V dropped 1 base and J dropped 3; count of bases not matched to a gene: 10. The CDR3 spans 17 residues. As DNA, the CDR3 is TGCAGCGTTGAAGGGACAGGGGAGTCCCTAAACTACAATGAGCAGTTCTTC. Translation gives CSVEGTGESLNYNEQFF.

This clonotype turned up a few times. DNA for the CDR3: TGTGCCAGCGGGGGGTCCTACGAGACCCAGTACTTC. Amino acid sequence: CASGGSYETQYF. The chain combines TRBV28 with TRBJ2-5, with TRBD2 as a possible D gene (6 bases). Germline-derived CDR1 and CDR2 are MDHEN and SYDVKM. The CDR3 has 12 amino acids. With 8 bases removed from V and 5 bases from J, the gap between germline ends came to 12 bases.

This clonotype appeared a few times. The chain joins TRBV5-6 to TRBJ2-5, with a tentative D call TRBD1 (5 bases). Deletions cut 2 bases from V and 2 bases from J, with 10 bases between. Germline V CDR1 and CDR2: SGHDT, YYEEEE. This CDR3 region has 14 residues. The CDR3 coding sequence is TGTGCCAGCAGCTTCCCGGACACACAAGAGACCCAGTACTTC. Its protein is CASSFPDTQETQYF.

The chain recombines TRBV5-1 with TRBJ2-5; TRBD2 agrees at 11 bases. Germline CDR1 and CDR2: SGHRS and YFSETQ. J was trimmed by 1 base and V by 6 bases; bases with no gene match: 5. The CDR3 covers 15 residues. CDR3 residues: CASNSGGAGQETQYF. The CDR3 DNA reads as TGCGCCAGCAATAGCGGGGGGGCGGGCCAAGAGACCCAGTACTTC.

This clonotype showed up many times. The chain couples TRBV12-3 or TRBV12-4 to TRBJ2-2; no clear D. The CDR3 is 15 amino acids. Trimming stripped 3 bases from V and 0 bases from J, with 8 bases between. CDR3 coding DNA: TGTGCCAGCAGTTTTGGATGGGCGAACACCGGGGAGCTGTTTTTT. Its protein product is CASSFGWANTGELFF.

This clonotype was seen a few times. This could be a read error, since a much larger clone is one nucleotide away. The chain uses TRBV5-1 and TRBJ2-5; D uncertain. V was pared by 1 base and J by 0 bases, with 4 bases between. In germline, CDR1 is SGHRS, CDR2 YFSETQ. The CDR3 is 13 residues long. The CDR3 DNA is TGCGCCAGCAGCTTGTGGTACCAAGAGACCCAGTACTTC. Its protein product is CASSLWYQETQYF.

V and J are TRBV4-2 and TRBJ2-1; D is possibly TRBD1 or TRBD2 (5 bases each). Per germline, CDR1 LGHNA and CDR2 YNFKEQ. The length of the CDR3 is 17 residues. The germline V and J ends were trimmed by 0 bases and 1 base, with 13 bases remaining between them. CDR3 in amino acids: CASSQDLAGSSYNEQFF. CDR3 coding DNA: TGTGCCAGCAGCCAAGATCTCGCAGGGAGTTCCTACAATGAGCAGTTCTTC.

The V gene is TRBV12-3 or TRBV12-4, the J gene TRBJ2-3; D possibly uses TRBD1 or TRBD2 (5 bases each). Trimming left V 7 bases short and J 6 bases short, with 20 bases between. The CDR3 extends over 15 amino acids. Written as DNA, the CDR3 is TGTGCCAGCACATCTCGGGGCACAACGGGGGATACGCAGTATTTT. This translates into CASTSRGTTGDTQYF.